The 25 T cell receptor beta chains below come from one sample, sequenced in a study of cytomegalovirus exposure and HLA in healthy donors. The PCR made use of 60 Vbeta and 13 Jbeta primers. Assay used: immunoSEQ multiplex PCR; TCRdb lists only in-frame clones, some missing. The sample has about 110,000 clones; 60% to 85% are singletons. The sample comprised PBMCs. Source of these receptors: a woman aged 55-69 years in good health and CMV-seropositive.

The CDR3 reads CATRRDTEAFF. CDR3 bases: TGCGCCACTCGACGGGACACTGAAGCTTTCTTT. The chain joins TRBV23-1 to TRBJ1-1, with no clear D. TRBV23-1 is recorded as an ORF, its role being uncertain. CDR3 length: 11 amino acids. V gave up 10 bases and J gave up 3 bases, with 9 bases separating them.

The rearrangement uses TRBV4-1 and TRBJ1-2; tentative D call: TRBD1 (6 bases). CDR1 MGHRA and CDR2 YSYEKL come from the germline V gene. The ends were cut back, 1 base at V and 4 bases at J, with 16 bases in the middle. The CDR3 totals 16 residues. Here the CDR3 DNA reads TGCGCCAGCAGCCAAGTGAGGACAGCGTCTTTCTATGGCTACACCTTC. Amino acids: CASSQVRTASFYGYTF.

The chain couples TRBV19 to TRBJ1-1, with TRBD1 as a possible D gene (6 bases). CDR3 length: 13 residues. The germline V gene has CDR1 LNHDA and CDR2 SQIVND (reference sequence). V was cut by 3 bases and J by 8 bases, with 13 bases left in between. The chain's CDR3 is CASSIGADREAFF. The DNA of the CDR3 is TGTGCCAGTAGTATTGGGGCAGACAGGGAAGCTTTCTTT.

This sequence joins TRBV10-3 and TRBJ1-4; D is undetermined. Germline CDR1 and CDR2: ENHRY and SYGVKD. V lost 4 bases and J 6 bases, leaving 12 bases between the germline ends. CDR3 length: 14 residues. Written as DNA, the CDR3 is TGTGCCATCAGTGCTGTGATGGCGGATGAAAAACTGTTTTTT. Protein product: CAISAVMADEKLFF.

As for this clone: At one boundary the junction diverges from the germline segment, which might be a read error. The rearrangement uses TRBV7-9 and TRBJ2-3; D ambiguous. Germline V gene sequence: CDR1 SEHNR, CDR2 FQNEAQ (reference sequence). The CDR3 totals 13 residues. The CDR3 sequence is CSSSLGRTDTQYF. The CDR3 nucleotides are TGTTCCAGCAGCTTAGGTCGGACAGATACGCAGTATTTT. Full variable domain (outside the CDR3, taken from reference TRBV7-9 and TRBJ2-3): DTGVSQNPRHKITKRGQNVTFRCDPISEHNRLYWYRQTLGQGPEFLTYFQNEAQLEKSRLLSDRFSAERPKGSFSTLEIQRTEQGDSAMYLCSSSLGRTDTQYFGPGTRLTVL.

The J gene is TRBJ1-2, the V gene TRBV6-5; a weak D match, TRBD1 (5 bases). The CDR3 length is 13 residues. Germline V CDR1 and CDR2: MNHEY, SVGAGI. Trimming cost V 2 bases and J 5 bases, with 9 bases left between them. CDR3 nucleotide sequence: TGTGCCAGCAGTTACCGGAGGGGATATGGCTACACCTTC. It codes for CASSYRRGYGYTF.

The chain is built from TRBV28 and TRBJ2-5, with 7 nucleotides matching TRBD2. The J call could be wrong; TRBJ2-7 is a better fit for the DNA end. This CDR3 is 13 amino acids long. In germline, CDR1 is MDHEN, CDR2 SYDVKM. The CDR3 region has the DNA TGTGCCAGCAGGCCGGGGGGTGGCTACGAGCAGTACTTC. Translation: CASRPGGGYEQYF.

This chain joins TRBV23-1 and TRBJ2-3; D uncertain. TRBV23-1 is recorded as an ORF, its role being uncertain. V shed 3 bases and J shed 0 bases, with 7 bases lying between them. This CDR3 is 14 amino acids long. The CDR3 DNA follows: TGCGCCAGCAGTCATTCCACTAGCACAGATACGCAGTATTTT. Amino acid sequence: CASSHSTSTDTQYF.

The chain links TRBV25-1 to TRBJ2-7; D is perhaps TRBD1 (5 bases). The CDR3 runs 16 residues. Trimming cost V 9 bases and J 3 bases, with 24 bases left between them. Germline loops: CDR1 MGHDK, CDR2 SYGVNS. CDR3 region: CARKGNLDTDRYEQYF. The CDR3 nucleotides read TGTGCCAGGAAGGGGAACCTGGACACTGACCGCTACGAGCAGTACTTC.

This sequence joins TRBV5-6 and TRBJ1-1, with 7 bases matching TRBD1. Germline CDR1 reads SGHDT; CDR2 reads YYEEEE. Trimming removed 4 bases from V and 4 bases from J; junction bases left unmatched: 4. The length of the CDR3 is 13 residues. CDR3 amino acids: CASSPNRGTEAFF. The DNA of the CDR3 is TGTGCCAGCAGCCCTAACAGGGGCACTGAAGCTTTCTTT. Full variable domain (rest looked up from reference TRBV5-6 and TRBJ1-1): DAGVTQSPTHLIKTRGQQVTLRCSPKSGHDTVSWYQQALGQGPQFIFQYYEEEERQRGNFPDRFSGHQFPNYSSELNVNALLLGDSALYLCASSPNRGTEAFFGQGTRLTVV.

The chain joins TRBV5-6 to TRBJ2-1, with 8 nucleotides matching TRBD1. V trimming: 3 bases; J trimming: 1 base; junction bases outside the gene matches: 12. CDR3 length: 18 residues. Germline CDR1 and CDR2: SGHDT and YYEEEE. The CDR3 DNA is TGTGCCAGCAGCTCCCGACAGGGGAGTTTCATTTCCTACAATGAGCAGTTCTTC. Translating it yields CASSSRQGSFISYNEQFF.

V is TRBV7-3 and J is TRBJ2-7; D gene ambiguous. V gave up 3 bases and J gave up 1 base, with 7 bases separating them. CDR1 and CDR2 (germline): SGHTA, FQGTGA. The CDR3 loop spans 13 amino acids. The CDR3 nucleotides are TGTGCCAGCAGCTTTCAGATATCCTACGAGCAGTACTTC. This translates into CASSFQISYEQYF.

This sequence joins TRBV7-9 and TRBJ2-1; 8 nucleotides line up with TRBD2. V trimming: 2 bases; J trimming: 7 bases; junction bases outside the gene matches: 10. The CDR3 has 16 residues. Germline V gene sequence: CDR1 SEHNR, CDR2 FQNEAQ (reference sequence). CDR3 sequence reads: CASSLWIRAGVNEQFF. As DNA, the CDR3 is TGTGCCAGCAGCTTATGGATTCGAGCGGGAGTGAATGAGCAGTTCTTC.

V and J are TRBV13 and TRBJ2-5; TRBD1 might be the D (6 bases). CDR1 and CDR2 (germline): PRHDT, FYEKMQ (reference sequence). The V gene lost 5 bases and the J gene lost 13 bases, with 20 bases spanning the gap. The CDR3 totals 13 residues. The CDR3 nucleotides read TGTGCCAGCAGCCTCCGGACAGACTACGAGCGGTACTTC. Translation gives CASSLRTDYERYF. Filled out from reference TRBV13 and TRBJ2-5, the complete variable domain reads AAGVIQSPRHLIKEKRETATLKCYPIPRHDTVYWYQQGPGQDPQFLISFYEKMQSDKGSIPDRFSAQQFSDYHSELNMSSLELGDSALYFCASSLRTDYERYFGPGTRLLVL.

The chain couples TRBV5-1 to TRBJ2-1; TRBD2 matches at 13 bases. This CDR3 spans 16 amino acids. The germline CDR1 and CDR2 sequences are SGHRS and YFSETQ. Germline trimming cut 3 bases from V and 7 bases from J; bases unmatched to any gene: 7. The CDR3 DNA follows: TGCGCCAGCAGCTCGATACTAGCGGGAGGGGATAATGAGCAGTTCTTC. Translated: CASSSILAGGDNEQFF.

The gene calls are TRBV7-2 and TRBJ1-1; 8 bases are a match to TRBD1. There are 14 residues in the CDR3. From germline, CDR1 is SGHTA and CDR2 FQGNSA. V was clipped by 5 bases and J by 8 bases; unmatched bases: 10. In nucleotides, the CDR3 is TGTGCCAGCAGCCCGTCAACAGGGGGATTAGAAGCTTTCTTT. Protein sequence: CASSPSTGGLEAFF.

The V gene is TRBV27, the J gene TRBJ2-7, with D perhaps matching TRBD2 (6 bases). The V gene lost 5 bases and the J gene lost 2 bases, with 16 bases spanning the gap. Per the germline V gene, CDR1 is MNHEY and CDR2 is SMNVEV (reference sequence). The CDR3 sequence is 15 residues long. CDR3 in DNA: TGTGCCAGCAGTCCCCGAGGGGCGGGGACCTACGAGCAGTACTTC. The encoded protein is CASSPRGAGTYEQYF.

CDR3 residues: CASSRGLPTYEQYF. The CDR3 DNA follows: TGTGCCAGCAGTAGGGGACTGCCGACCTACGAGCAGTACTTC. The rearrangement uses TRBV6-5 and TRBJ2-5; tentative D call: TRBD2 (6 bases). Judging by the DNA end, TRBJ2-7 fits better; the J call may be wrong. This CDR3 contains 14 residues. Germline-derived CDR1 and CDR2 are MNHEY and SVGAGI.

On this clone: Sequence at one end of the junction differs from germline and may be a read error. V gene TRBV7-9 combines with J gene TRBJ1-1, with no clear D. Germline CDR1 is SEHNR and CDR2 is FQNEAQ (reference sequence). The CDR3 has 12 amino acids. CDR3 DNA: TGTTCCAGCAGCTTATGGAGCACTGAAGCTTTCTTT. This codes for CSSSLWSTEAFF.

The V call is TRBV19, the J call TRBJ2-7, with 11 bases identical to TRBD2. The CDR3 consists of 15 residues. J gave up 4 bases and V 8 bases, and 10 bases lay outside the gene matches. Germline V gives CDR1 LNHDA, CDR2 SQIVND (reference sequence). CDR3 coding DNA: TGTGCCAGTCGGACCGCCGGGACTAGCGGTTACGAGCAGTACTTC. It is translated as CASRTAGTSGYEQYF.

V usage is TRBV6-1 and J usage is TRBJ2-7; 8 nucleotides line up with TRBD1. This CDR3 is 13 amino acids long. V lost 5 bases, J lost 7 bases, and 7 bases stayed unmatched. CDR1 and CDR2 from the germline V gene are MNHNS and SASEGT. This CDR3 reads CASSFAGGVEQYF. The CDR3 DNA reads as TGTGCCAGCAGTTTCGCAGGGGGCGTGGAGCAGTACTTC.

V and J are TRBV6-6 and TRBJ2-7; 10 bases line up with TRBD2. The CDR3 consists of 16 residues. J lost 0 bases, V lost 5 bases, and 7 bases had no gene match. In germline, CDR1 is MNHNY, CDR2 SVGAGI (reference sequence). CDR3 DNA: TGTGCCAGCAGTCCCGGACTAGCGGTGAGCTCCTACGAGCAGTACTTC. It is translated as CASSPGLAVSSYEQYF.

The rearrangement uses TRBV5-4 and TRBJ2-7; 11 bases map to TRBD2. Germline V lookup: CDR1 SGHNT, CDR2 YYREEE (reference sequence). CDR3 length: 16 residues. The V gene end was trimmed by 0 bases and the J gene end by 3 bases; junction bases not matched to a gene: 5. The CDR3 region is CASSLAGTSGFYEQYF. DNA of the CDR3: TGTGCCAGCAGCTTGGCCGGGACTAGCGGTTTCTACGAGCAGTACTTC.

The rearrangement uses TRBV2 and TRBJ2-1; TRBD2 agrees at 8 bases. The CDR3 covers 16 residues. With 5 bases clipped from V and 4 bases from J, the junction kept 10 bases outside the gene matches. Germline V gene lookup returns CDR1 SNHLY and CDR2 FYNNEI. CDR3: CASSRGGASGYNEQFF. In DNA, the CDR3 is TGTGCCAGCAGTCGAGGGGGTGCTAGCGGGTACAATGAGCAGTTCTTC.

The V call is TRBV29-1, the J call TRBJ1-5, with TRBD1 matching 7 bases. Unmatched junction bases numbered 4, after V lost 4 bases and J lost 4 bases. In germline, CDR1 is SQVTM, CDR2 ANQGSEA. The CDR3 consists of 13 residues. The CDR3 spells CSVAGTANQPQHF. CDR3 bases: TGCAGCGTTGCCGGGACAGCGAATCAGCCCCAGCATTTT.